This passage covers 12 T cell receptor beta chains from one sample sequenced in a study of blood T cell repertoires in COVID-19 (dated by TCRdb to 2020 to 2022). Library prep was done by the immunoSEQ multiplex PCR assay. The table comes from immuneACCESS by way of TCRdb, which keeps in-frame sequences with V and J called. Part of the clones is missing from these tables; in studies checked, under half for an unresolved V gene and the rest for unknown reasons. This sample holds over 250,000 clones; around 86% were observed only once. Together, the top ten hold about an eighth of the sample. Sequenced material: peripheral blood. Receptors originate from a human donor in a cohort sampled during active COVID-19.

The rearrangement uses TRBV9 and TRBJ2-7; a possible D gene is TRBD1 (6 bases). V shed 4 bases and J shed 2 bases, with 16 bases lying between them. Germline values: CDR1 SGDLS, CDR2 YYNGEE. This CDR3 has 15 amino acids. The CDR3 reads CASSPQQGITYEQYF. CDR3 DNA: TGTGCCAGCAGCCCTCAACAGGGAATAACCTACGAGCAGTACTTC.

This clone was seen only once. The chain employs TRBV3-1 (or the pseudogene TRBV3-2) and TRBJ2-5; D uncertain. The V gene's germline CDR1 is LGHDT and CDR2 YNNKEL (reference sequence). The V end was cut by 4 bases, the J end by 10 bases, with 16 bases between. This CDR3 region has 13 residues. The CDR3 spells CASSPPVEPNQYF. The CDR3 DNA sequence: TGTGCCAGCAGCCCCCCCGTTGAGCCAAACCAGTACTTC.

The chain joins TRBV6-5 to TRBJ2-3; the match to TRBD2 covers 11 bases. The CDR3 totals 13 residues. CDR1 and CDR2 (germline): MNHEY, SVGAGI. After removal of 8 bases from V and 5 bases from J, the junction contained 3 bases not matched to a gene. CDR3 nucleotides: TGTGCCAGCTGGCTAGCGGGAGGAGATACGCAGTATTTT. This translates into CASWLAGGDTQYF.

The chain links TRBV14 to TRBJ2-5, with 7 bases aligning to TRBD2. Trimming took 5 bases from V and 5 from J; bases not matched to a gene: 5. This CDR3 comprises 13 residues. The V gene's germline CDR1 is SGHDN and CDR2 FVKESK. This CDR3 is CASSRGGRETQYF. The CDR3 DNA follows: TGTGCCAGCAGCAGGGGAGGGCGCGAGACCCAGTACTTC.

V usage is TRBV6-5 and J usage is TRBJ2-1, with TRBD1 as a possible D gene (6 bases). Germline-derived CDR1 and CDR2 are MNHEY and SVGAGI. Trimming removed 1 base at V and 12 bases at J, with 13 bases between. The CDR3 totals 13 residues. CDR3 region: CASSYLTGNRQFF. The DNA of the CDR3 is TGTGCCAGCAGTTACTTAACAGGGAATCGGCAGTTCTTC.

The genes are TRBV3-1 (or the pseudogene TRBV3-2) and TRBJ2-1; tentatively, D is TRBD2 (5 bases). The CDR3 extends over 13 amino acids. From germline, CDR1 is LGHDT and CDR2 YNNKEL (reference sequence). V gave up 0 bases and J gave up 10 bases, with 10 bases separating them. CDR3 residues: CASSQDQPGEQFF. The CDR3 DNA is TGTGCCAGCAGCCAAGACCAGCCGGGGGAGCAGTTCTTC.

The genes are TRBV7-9 and TRBJ2-7, with TRBD2 matching over 8 bases. V gave up 6 bases and J gave up 5 bases; unmatched junction bases: 0. Germline assignment: CDR1 SEHNR and CDR2 FQNEAQ (reference sequence). This CDR3 contains 11 residues. The CDR3 DNA reads as TGTGCCAGCAGACTAGCGGACGAGCAGTACTTC. This translates into CASRLADEQYF.

Comment on this clone: One junction end does not reproduce the germline sequence, and a read error may be involved. The V call is TRBV4-1, the J call TRBJ1-2; D is unclear. Germline-derived CDR1 and CDR2 are MGHRA and YSYEKL. This CDR3 is built from 12 residues. The CDR3 DNA follows: TGCGCCAGCAGCCAAGACAGGTCTCCCCCTCTCTTC. It codes for CASSQDRSPPLF.

The V and J genes are TRBV6-2 or TRBV6-3 and TRBJ2-7, with D maybe TRBD2 (5 bases). With 3 bases removed from V and 2 bases from J, the gap between germline ends came to 14 bases. Germline CDR1 reads MNHEY; CDR2 reads SVGEGT. This CDR3 comprises 15 residues. CDR3 region: CASSYDRGMTYEQYF. The CDR3 DNA reads as TGTGCCAGCAGTTATGATCGAGGGATGACCTACGAGCAGTACTTC.

The chain employs TRBV19 and TRBJ1-2; 9 bases map to TRBD1. The CDR3 length is 13 residues. The germline gives CDR1 LNHDA, CDR2 SQIVND (reference sequence). The trim removed 6 bases at V and 3 bases at J, leaving 2 bases unmatched. The CDR3 sequence is CASSRDRDYGYTF. The CDR3 coding sequence is TGTGCCAGTAGCCGGGACAGGGACTATGGCTACACCTTC. The full variable domain, in which reference TRBV19 and TRBJ1-2 provide the parts outside the CDR3, is DGGITQSPKYLFRKEGQNVTLSCEQNLNHDAMYWYRQDPGQGLRLIYYSQIVNDFQKGDIAEGYSVSREKKESFPLTVTSAQKNPTAFYLCASSRDRDYGYTFGSGTRLTVV.

The CDR3, as DNA: TGTGCCAGCAGCTTATCCCCAGCGGGAGACTACGAGCAGTACTTC. It is translated as CASSLSPAGDYEQYF. J is TRBJ2-7 and V is TRBV7-2, with TRBD2 matching over 8 bases. The V and J ends lost 2 bases and 3 bases, in that order; junction bases with no gene match: 6. The germline gives CDR1 SGHTA, CDR2 FQGNSA. The CDR3 is made up of 15 amino acids.

The chain recombines TRBV7-6 with TRBJ2-7; 10 bases match TRBD2. CDR1 is SGHVS and CDR2 is FNYEAQ in the germline V gene. With 1 base clipped from V and 6 bases from J, the junction kept 12 bases outside the gene matches. The CDR3 contains 17 residues. The chain's CDR3 is CASSLEFSASGSGEQYF. For the CDR3, the DNA is TGTGCCAGCAGCTTAGAATTCTCTGCTAGCGGGAGTGGCGAGCAGTACTTC. The full variable domain, its missing parts supplied by reference TRBV7-6 and TRBJ2-7, is GAGVSQSPRYKVTKRGQDVALRCDPISGHVSLYWYRQALGQGPEFLTYFNYEAQQDKSGLPNDRFSAERPEGSISTLTIQRTEQRDSAMYRCASSLEFSASGSGEQYFGPGTRLTVT.